This entry concerns a single T cell receptor beta chain. This sample is part of a study of technical replicates of blood from several donors. Some clones are missing from TCRdb's copy, which holds only in-frame ones; the method was immunoSEQ multiplex PCR. The table has about 80,000 clones, about 93% seen once. V shed 4 bases and J shed 2 bases, with 7 bases lying between them. The CDR3 has 13 amino acids. Germline CDR1 and CDR2: LNHDA and SQIVND (reference sequence). The sequenced material came from T cells isolated from PBMCs. The sequence came from a human donor in good health. The chain is built from TRBV19 and TRBJ2-3, with a tentative D call TRBD1 (5 bases). CDR3 in DNA: TGTGCCAGTAGTAGCAGGGCCACAGATACGCAGTATTTT. It encodes CASSSRATDTQYF.